The sequence of this T cell receptor beta chain was determined in a study of shared clonotypes between healthy human individuals. Study outcomes and limitations: What naive subsets generally showed was a larger estimated richness than memory subsets showed. An effect of sequencing depth on clonotype sharing among donors was expected.

Trimming shortened V by 1 base and J by 10 bases, and 17 bases separated the two germline ends. Germline lookup yields CDR1 LGHNA and CDR2 YSLEER. This CDR3 is built from 16 residues. Regarding this clone: Its antigen is currently unknown.

This table comes from immunoSEQ multiplex PCR, and its TCRdb copy is limited to in-frame clones, with some not included. Here the sample spans about 2.3 million clones, 80% to 95% being singletons. The sequenced sample was naive CD4+ T cells from PBMCs. As for subset: CD45RA+ positively selected. V gene TRBV4-3 combines with J gene TRBJ1-6, with a tentative D call TRBD1 (6 bases). The receptor was isolated from a man between 18 and 35 years old in good health. Some clones in this sample may be carry-over from other donors' samples. CDR3 residues: CASSQAQGYPGSPLHF. CDR3 sequence (DNA): TGCGCCAGCAGCCAAGCGCAGGGGTATCCGGGATCACCCCTCCACTTT.